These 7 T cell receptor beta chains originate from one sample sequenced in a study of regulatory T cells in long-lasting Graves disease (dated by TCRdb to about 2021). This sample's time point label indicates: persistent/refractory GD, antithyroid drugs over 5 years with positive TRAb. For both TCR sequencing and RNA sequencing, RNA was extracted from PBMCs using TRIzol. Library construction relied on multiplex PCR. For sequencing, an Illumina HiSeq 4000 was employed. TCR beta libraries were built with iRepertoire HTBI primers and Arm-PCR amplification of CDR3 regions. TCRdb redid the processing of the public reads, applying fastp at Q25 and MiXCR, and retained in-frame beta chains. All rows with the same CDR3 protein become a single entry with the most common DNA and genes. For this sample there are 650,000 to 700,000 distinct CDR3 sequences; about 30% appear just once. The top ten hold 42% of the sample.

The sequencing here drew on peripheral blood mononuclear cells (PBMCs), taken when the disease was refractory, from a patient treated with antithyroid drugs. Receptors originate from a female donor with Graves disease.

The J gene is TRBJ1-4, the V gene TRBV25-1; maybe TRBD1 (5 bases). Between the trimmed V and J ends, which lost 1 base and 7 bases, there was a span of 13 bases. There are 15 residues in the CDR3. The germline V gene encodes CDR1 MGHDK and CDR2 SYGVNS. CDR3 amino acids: CASSESKGKGEKLFF. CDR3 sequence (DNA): TGTGCCAGCAGTGAATCGAAGGGGAAGGGTGAAAAACTGTTTTTT. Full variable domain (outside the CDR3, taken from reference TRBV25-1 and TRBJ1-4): EADIYQTPRYLVIGTGKKITLECSQTMGHDKMYWYQQDPGMELHLIHYSYGVNSTEKGDLSSESTVSRIRTEHFPLTLESARPSHTSQYLCASSESKGKGEKLFFGSGTQLSVL.

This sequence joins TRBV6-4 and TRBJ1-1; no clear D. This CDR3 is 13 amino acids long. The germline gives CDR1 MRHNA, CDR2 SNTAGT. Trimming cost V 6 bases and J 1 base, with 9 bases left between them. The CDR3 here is CASSREPNTEAFF. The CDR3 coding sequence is TGTGCCAGCAGCCGGGAGCCGAACACTGAAGCTTTCTTT.

CDR3 nucleotides: TGTGCCAGCAGCGTGGACAGCTATATGGATGGCTACACCTTC. This gives the protein CASSVDSYMDGYTF. The V and J genes are TRBV14 and TRBJ1-2; tentatively, D is TRBD1 (6 bases). Between the trimmed V and J ends, which lost 5 bases and 6 bases, there was a span of 16 bases. The length of the CDR3 is 14 residues. Germline CDR1 and CDR2: SGHDN and FVKESK. Complete variable domain (other parts from reference TRBV14 and TRBJ1-2): EAGVTQFPSHSVIEKGQTVTLRCDPISGHDNLYWYRRVMGKEIKFLLHFVKESKQDESGMPNNRFLAERTGGTYSTLKVQPAELEDSGVYFCASSVDSYMDGYTFGSGTRLTVV.

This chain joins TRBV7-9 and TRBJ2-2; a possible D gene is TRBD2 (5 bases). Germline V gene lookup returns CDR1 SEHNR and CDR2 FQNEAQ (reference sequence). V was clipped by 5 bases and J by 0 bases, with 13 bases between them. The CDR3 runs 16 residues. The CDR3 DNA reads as TGTGCCAGCAGCACCCTTTTGGAGGCGAACACCGGGGAGCTGTTTTTT. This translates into CASSTLLEANTGELFF.

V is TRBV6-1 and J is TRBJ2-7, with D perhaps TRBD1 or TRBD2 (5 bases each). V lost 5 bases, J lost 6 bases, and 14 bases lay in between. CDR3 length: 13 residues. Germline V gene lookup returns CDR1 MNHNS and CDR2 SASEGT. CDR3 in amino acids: CASSNAGTGEQYF. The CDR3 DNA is TGTGCCAGCAGTAACGCCGGGACGGGCGAGCAGTACTTC.

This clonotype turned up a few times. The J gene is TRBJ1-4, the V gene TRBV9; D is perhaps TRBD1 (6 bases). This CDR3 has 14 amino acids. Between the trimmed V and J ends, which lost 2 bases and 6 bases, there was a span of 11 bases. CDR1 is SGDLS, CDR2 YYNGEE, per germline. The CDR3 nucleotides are TGTGCCAGCAGCGTTTCCGGGACATATGAAAAACTGTTTTTT. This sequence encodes CASSVSGTYEKLFF.

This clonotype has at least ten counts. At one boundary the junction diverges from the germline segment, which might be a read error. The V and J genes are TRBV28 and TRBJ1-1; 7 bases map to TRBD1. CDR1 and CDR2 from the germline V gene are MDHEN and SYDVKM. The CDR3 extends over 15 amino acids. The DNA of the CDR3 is TGTGCCAGCAGTTTGGGGAGCAGGGGGAACGCTGAAGCTTTCTTT. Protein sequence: CASSLGSRGNAEAFF.